A single T cell receptor beta chain is shown here with its context. This CDR3 region has 16 residues. Per the germline V gene, CDR1 is LGHDT and CDR2 is YNNKEL (reference sequence). V lost 4 bases and J 0 bases, leaving 15 bases between the germline ends. The data originate from a study of control samples from healthy donors and cancer patients. Assay: immunoSEQ multiplex PCR; the TCRdb copy retains only in-frame clones and omits some. This table has about 120,000 clones, 80% to 90% appearing once. The source material was PBMCs. This chain uses TRBV3-1 (or the pseudogene TRBV3-2) with TRBJ1-2; the D is unclear. This TCR derives from a woman aged 50 to 65 with colorectal cancer. This CDR3 is CASSRWTGRANYGYTF. In DNA, the CDR3 is TGTGCCAGCAGCCGATGGACGGGGAGAGCTAACTATGGCTACACCTTC.